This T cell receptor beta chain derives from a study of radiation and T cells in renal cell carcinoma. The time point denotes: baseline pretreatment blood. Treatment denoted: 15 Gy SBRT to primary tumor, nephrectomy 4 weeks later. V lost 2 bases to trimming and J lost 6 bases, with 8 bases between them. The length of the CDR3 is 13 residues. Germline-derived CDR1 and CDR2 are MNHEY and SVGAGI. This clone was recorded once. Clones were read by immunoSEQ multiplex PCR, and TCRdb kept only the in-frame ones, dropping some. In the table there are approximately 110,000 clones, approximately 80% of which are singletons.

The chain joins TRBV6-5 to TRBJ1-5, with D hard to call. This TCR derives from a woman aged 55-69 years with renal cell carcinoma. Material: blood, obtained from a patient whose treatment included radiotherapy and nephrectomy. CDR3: CASSYGQSQPQHF. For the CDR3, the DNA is TGTGCCAGCAGTTACGGGCAGAGTCAGCCCCAGCATTTT.